Listed below are T cell receptor beta chains from one sample, sequenced in a study of beta chain features in type 1 diabetes. This table comes from immunoSEQ multiplex PCR, and its TCRdb copy is limited to in-frame clones, with some not included. This sample has hundreds of thousands of clones, with over 9.5% found just once. The sequenced sample consisted of naive CD4+ T cells from blood. The receptors come from a woman aged 18-35 years in good health. The CDR3 runs from the conserved cysteine through the conserved F or W. Fields, in order: J gene, clone size, V gene, D gene, CDR3 protein, CDR3 DNA. D genes are given only for firm matches. The size entry is marked missing in some rows and otherwise reads once, few, many or a size class.

j_gene: TRBJ2-5
abundance: few
v_gene: TRBV4-3
d_gene: -
CDR3aa: CASSLNRLWSQETQYF
CDR3nt: TGCGCCAGCAGCCTAAACCGACTGTGGAGCCAAGAGACCCAGTACTTC

j_gene: TRBJ2-3
abundance: -
v_gene: TRBV19
d_gene: TRBD2
CDR3aa: CASSRLAGGADTQYF
CDR3nt: TGTGCCAGTAGCCGACTAGCGGGAGGGGCAGATACGCAGTATTTT

j_gene: TRBJ2-7
abundance: few
v_gene: TRBV30
d_gene: -
CDR3aa: CAWSRTSYEQYF
CDR3nt: TGTGCCTGGAGTCGAACCTCCTACGAGCAGTACTTC

j_gene: TRBJ2-7
abundance: -
v_gene: TRBV4-2
d_gene: TRBD1
CDR3aa: CASSQVTGQSYEQYF
CDR3nt: TGTGCCAGCAGCCAAGTGACAGGGCAGTCCTACGAGCAGTACTTC

j_gene: TRBJ2-7
abundance: -
v_gene: TRBV15
d_gene: TRBD1
CDR3aa: CATSRDGTGTVVYEQYF
CDR3nt: TGTGCCACCAGCAGAGATGGGACCGGGACAGTTGTTTACGAGCAGTACTTC

j_gene: TRBJ2-1
abundance: -
v_gene: TRBV9
d_gene: -
CDR3aa: CASSPQGSSYNEQFF
CDR3nt: TGTGCCAGCAGCCCCCAGGGGAGCTCCTACAATGAGCAGTTCTTC

j_gene: TRBJ1-2
abundance: -
v_gene: TRBV25-1
d_gene: -
CDR3aa: CASSPQGFTGYTF
CDR3nt: TGTGCCAGCAGTCCACAGGGATTCACTGGCTACACCTTC

j_gene: TRBJ1-1
abundance: few
v_gene: TRBV30
d_gene: TRBD1
CDR3aa: CAWSAIWTGGTEAFF
CDR3nt: TGTGCCTGGAGTGCTATTTGGACAGGGGGCACTGAAGCTTTCTTT

j_gene: TRBJ2-1
abundance: -
v_gene: TRBV7-2
d_gene: -
CDR3aa: CASSLDPGRIYNEQFF
CDR3nt: TGTGCCAGCAGCTTAGACCCGGGACGGATTTACAATGAGCAGTTCTTC

j_gene: TRBJ2-3
abundance: few
v_gene: TRBV27
d_gene: -
CDR3aa: CASSPYYDRNTDTQYF
CDR3nt: TGTGCCAGCAGTCCCTACTACGACAGGAACACAGATACGCAGTATTTT

j_gene: TRBJ2-7
abundance: -
v_gene: TRBV15
d_gene: -
CDR3aa: CATSRGLAHEQYF
CDR3nt: TGTGCCACCAGCAGAGGATTAGCGCACGAGCAGTACTTC

j_gene: TRBJ2-6
abundance: -
v_gene: TRBV5-1
d_gene: -
CDR3aa: CASSLAFGANVLTF
CDR3nt: TGCGCCAGCAGCTTGGCGTTCGGGGCCAACGTCCTGACTTTC

j_gene: TRBJ1-4
abundance: -
v_gene: TRBV7-2
d_gene: -
CDR3aa: CASSLGSREGKLFF
CDR3nt: TGTGCCAGCAGCTTAGGTTCCAGGGAAGGAAAACTGTTTTTT

j_gene: TRBJ2-1
abundance: -
v_gene: TRBV20-1
d_gene: -
CDR3aa: CSASRVNEQFF
CDR3nt: TGCAGTGCTAGTAGGGTAAATGAGCAGTTCTTC

j_gene: TRBJ2-3
abundance: once
v_gene: TRBV7-6
d_gene: TRBD2
CDR3aa: CASSSVAGGVQDTQYF
CDR3nt: TGTGCCAGCAGCTCCGTAGCGGGAGGCGTCCAAGATACGCAGTATTTT